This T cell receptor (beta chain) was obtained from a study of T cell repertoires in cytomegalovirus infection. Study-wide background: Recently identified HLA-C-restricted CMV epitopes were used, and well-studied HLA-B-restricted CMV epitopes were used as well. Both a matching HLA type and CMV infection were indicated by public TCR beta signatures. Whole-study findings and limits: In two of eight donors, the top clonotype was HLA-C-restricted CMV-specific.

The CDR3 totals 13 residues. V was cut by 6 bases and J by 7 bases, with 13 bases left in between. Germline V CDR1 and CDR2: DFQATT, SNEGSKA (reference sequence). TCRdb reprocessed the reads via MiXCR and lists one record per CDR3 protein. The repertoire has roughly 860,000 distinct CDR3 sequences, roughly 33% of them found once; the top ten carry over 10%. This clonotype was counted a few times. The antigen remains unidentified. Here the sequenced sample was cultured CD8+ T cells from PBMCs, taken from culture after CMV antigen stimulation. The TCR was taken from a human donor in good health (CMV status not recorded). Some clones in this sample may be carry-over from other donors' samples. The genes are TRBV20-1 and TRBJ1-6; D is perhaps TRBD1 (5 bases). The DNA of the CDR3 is TGCAGTGCCGCCCAGGGAGCAAATTCACCCCTCCACTTT. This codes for CSAAQGANSPLHF.